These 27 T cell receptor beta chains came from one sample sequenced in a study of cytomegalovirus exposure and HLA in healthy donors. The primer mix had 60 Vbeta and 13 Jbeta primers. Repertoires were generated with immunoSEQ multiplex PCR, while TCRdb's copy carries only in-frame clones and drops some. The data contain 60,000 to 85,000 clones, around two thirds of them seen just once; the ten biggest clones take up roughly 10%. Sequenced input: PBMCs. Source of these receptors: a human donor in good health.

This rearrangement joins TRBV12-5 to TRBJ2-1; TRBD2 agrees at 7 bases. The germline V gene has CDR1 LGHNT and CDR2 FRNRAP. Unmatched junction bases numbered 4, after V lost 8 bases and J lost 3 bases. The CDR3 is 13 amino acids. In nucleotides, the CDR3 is TGTGCTAGTCGCAGCGGGGACTACAATGAGCAGTTCTTC. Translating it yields CASRSGDYNEQFF. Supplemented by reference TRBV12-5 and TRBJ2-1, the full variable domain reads DARVTQTPRHKVTEMGQEVTMRCQPILGHNTVFWYRQTMMQGLELLAYFRNRAPLDDSGMPKDRFSAEMPDATLATLKIQPSEPRDSAVYFCASRSGDYNEQFFGPGTRLTVL.

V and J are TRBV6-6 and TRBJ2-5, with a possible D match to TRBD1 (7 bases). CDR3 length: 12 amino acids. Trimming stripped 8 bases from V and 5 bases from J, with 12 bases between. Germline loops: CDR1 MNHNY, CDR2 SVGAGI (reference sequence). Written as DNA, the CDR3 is TGTGCCAGCGAGGGGGCGGGGGAGACCCAGTACTTC. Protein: CASEGAGETQYF.

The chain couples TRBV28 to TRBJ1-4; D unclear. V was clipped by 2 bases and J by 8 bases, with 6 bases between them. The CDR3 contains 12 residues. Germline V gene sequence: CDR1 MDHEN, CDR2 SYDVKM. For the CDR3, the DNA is TGTGCCAGCAGTTTAAGCGGAGAAAAACTGTTTTTT. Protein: CASSLSGEKLFF. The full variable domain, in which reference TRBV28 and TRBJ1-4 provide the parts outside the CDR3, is DVKVTQSSRYLVKRTGEKVFLECVQDMDHENMFWYRQDPGLGLRLIYFSYDVKMKEKGDIPEGYSVSREKKERFSLILESASTNQTSMYLCASSLSGEKLFFGSGTQLSVL.

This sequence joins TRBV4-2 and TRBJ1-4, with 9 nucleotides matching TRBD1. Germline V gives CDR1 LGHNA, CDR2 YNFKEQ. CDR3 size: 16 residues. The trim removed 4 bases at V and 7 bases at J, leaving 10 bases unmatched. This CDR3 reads CASSPPRTGEGEKLFF. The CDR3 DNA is TGTGCCAGCAGCCCTCCTCGGACAGGGGAAGGTGAAAAACTGTTTTTT.

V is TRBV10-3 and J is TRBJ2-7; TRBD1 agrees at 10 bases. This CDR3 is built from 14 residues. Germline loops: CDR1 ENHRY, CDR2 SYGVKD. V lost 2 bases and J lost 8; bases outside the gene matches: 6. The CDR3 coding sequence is TGTGCCATCAGTGAGGGGGGGGACAGGGGTCAGCAGTACTTC. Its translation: CAISEGGDRGQQYF.

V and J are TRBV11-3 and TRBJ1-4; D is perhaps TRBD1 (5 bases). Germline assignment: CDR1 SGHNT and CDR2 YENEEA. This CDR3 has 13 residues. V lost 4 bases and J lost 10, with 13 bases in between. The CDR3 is CASSSAGLGKLFF. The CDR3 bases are TGTGCCAGCAGCTCCGCAGGGTTGGGAAAACTGTTTTTT.

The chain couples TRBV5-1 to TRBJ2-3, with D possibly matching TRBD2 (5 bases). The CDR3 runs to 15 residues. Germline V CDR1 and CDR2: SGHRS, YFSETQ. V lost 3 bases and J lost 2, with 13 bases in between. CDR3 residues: CASSSQSGVTDTQYF. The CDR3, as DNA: TGCGCCAGCAGCTCCCAGAGCGGCGTCACAGATACGCAGTATTTT.

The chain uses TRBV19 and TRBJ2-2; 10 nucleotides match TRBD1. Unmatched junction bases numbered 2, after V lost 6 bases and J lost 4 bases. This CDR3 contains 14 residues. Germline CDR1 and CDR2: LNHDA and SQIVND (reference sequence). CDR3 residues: CASRGQGSTGELFF. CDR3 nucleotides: TGTGCCAGTAGGGGACAGGGGTCCACCGGGGAGCTGTTTTTT.

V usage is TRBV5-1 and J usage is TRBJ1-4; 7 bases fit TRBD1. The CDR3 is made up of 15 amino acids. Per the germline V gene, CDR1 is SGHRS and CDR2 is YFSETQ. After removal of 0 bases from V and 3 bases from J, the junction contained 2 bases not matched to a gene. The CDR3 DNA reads TGCGCCAGCAGCTTGGGGGACAGCCCTAATGAAAAACTGTTTTTT. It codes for CASSLGDSPNEKLFF.

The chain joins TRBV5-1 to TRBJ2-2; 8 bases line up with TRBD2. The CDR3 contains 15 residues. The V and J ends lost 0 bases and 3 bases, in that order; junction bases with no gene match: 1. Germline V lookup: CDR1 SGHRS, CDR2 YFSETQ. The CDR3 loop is CASSLAGGDTGELFF. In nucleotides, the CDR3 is TGCGCCAGCAGCTTGGCCGGGGGGGACACCGGGGAGCTGTTTTTT.

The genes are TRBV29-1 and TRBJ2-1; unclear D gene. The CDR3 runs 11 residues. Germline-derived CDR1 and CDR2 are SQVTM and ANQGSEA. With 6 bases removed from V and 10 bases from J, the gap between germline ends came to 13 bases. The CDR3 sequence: CSVTTPGEQFF. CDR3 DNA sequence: TGCAGCGTAACGACTCCCGGGGAGCAGTTCTTC.

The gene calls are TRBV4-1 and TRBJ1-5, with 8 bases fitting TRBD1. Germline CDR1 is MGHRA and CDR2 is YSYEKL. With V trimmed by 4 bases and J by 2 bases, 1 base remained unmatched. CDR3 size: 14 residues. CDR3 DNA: TGCGCCAGCAGCCCGGACAGGGGCAATCAGCCCCAGCATTTT. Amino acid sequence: CASSPDRGNQPQHF.

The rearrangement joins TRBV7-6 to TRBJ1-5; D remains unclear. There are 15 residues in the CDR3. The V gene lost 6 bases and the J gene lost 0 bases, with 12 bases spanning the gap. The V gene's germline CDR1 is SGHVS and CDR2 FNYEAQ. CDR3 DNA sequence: TGTGCCAGCAGTCTCGACACCGGTAGCAATCAGCCCCAGCATTTT. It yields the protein CASSLDTGSNQPQHF.

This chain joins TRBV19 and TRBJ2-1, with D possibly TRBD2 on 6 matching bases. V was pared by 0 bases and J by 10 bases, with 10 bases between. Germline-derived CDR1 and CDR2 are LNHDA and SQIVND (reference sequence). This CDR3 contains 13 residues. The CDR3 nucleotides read TGTGCCAGTAGTATAGATGGGGGGTTAGAGCAGTTCTTC. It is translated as CASSIDGGLEQFF.

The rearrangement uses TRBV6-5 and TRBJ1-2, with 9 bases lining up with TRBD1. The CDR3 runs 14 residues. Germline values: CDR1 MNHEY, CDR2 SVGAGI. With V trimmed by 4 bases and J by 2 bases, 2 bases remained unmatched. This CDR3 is CASSSGTGNYGYTF. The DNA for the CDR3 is TGTGCCAGCAGTTCCGGGACAGGGAACTATGGCTACACCTTC.

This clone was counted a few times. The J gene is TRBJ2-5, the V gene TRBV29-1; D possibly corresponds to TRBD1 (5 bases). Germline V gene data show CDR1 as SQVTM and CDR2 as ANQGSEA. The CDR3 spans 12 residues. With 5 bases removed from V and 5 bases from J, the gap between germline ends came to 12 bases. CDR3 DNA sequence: TGCAGCGTTTCGGACAACGTCGAGACCCAGTACTTC. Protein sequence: CSVSDNVETQYF. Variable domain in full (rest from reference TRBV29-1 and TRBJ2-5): SAVISQKPSRDICQRGTSLTIQCQVDSQVTMMFWYRQQPGQSLTLIATANQGSEATYESGFVIDKFPISRPNLTFSTLTVSNMSPEDSSIYLCSVSDNVETQYFGPGTRLLVL.

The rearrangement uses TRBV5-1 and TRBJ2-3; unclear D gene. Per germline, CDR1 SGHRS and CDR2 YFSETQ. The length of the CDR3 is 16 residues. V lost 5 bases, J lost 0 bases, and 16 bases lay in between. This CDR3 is CASSLFSASSTDTQYF. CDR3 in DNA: TGCGCCAGCAGTCTGTTCAGCGCTTCTAGCACAGATACGCAGTATTTT.

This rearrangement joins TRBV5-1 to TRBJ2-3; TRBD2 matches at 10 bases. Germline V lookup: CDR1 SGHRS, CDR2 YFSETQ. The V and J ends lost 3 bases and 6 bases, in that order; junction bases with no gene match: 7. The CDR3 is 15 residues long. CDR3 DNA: TGCGCCAGCAGCTACTTAGCGGGAGGAGGTGATACGCAGTATTTT. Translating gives CASSYLAGGGDTQYF.

CDR3 protein: CASITGQGGNNEQFF. The CDR3 DNA reads as TGTGCCAGCATCACCGGGCAGGGGGGTAACAATGAGCAGTTCTTC. The V gene is TRBV5-4, the J gene TRBJ2-1; TRBD1 might be the D (7 bases). Germline lookup yields CDR1 SGHNT and CDR2 YYREEE (reference sequence). The CDR3 runs to 15 residues. The germline V and J ends were trimmed by 6 bases and 5 bases, with 18 bases remaining between them.

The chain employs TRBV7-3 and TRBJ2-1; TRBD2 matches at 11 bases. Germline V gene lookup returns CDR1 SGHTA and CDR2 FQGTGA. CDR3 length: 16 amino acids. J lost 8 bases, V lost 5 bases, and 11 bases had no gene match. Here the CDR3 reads CASSLGLAGEADEQFF. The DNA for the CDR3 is TGTGCCAGCAGCCTCGGACTAGCGGGTGAGGCGGATGAGCAGTTCTTC. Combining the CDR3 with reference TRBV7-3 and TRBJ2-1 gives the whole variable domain GAGVSQTPSNKVTEKGKYVELRCDPISGHTALYWYRQSLGQGPEFLIYFQGTGAADDSGLPNDRFFAVRPEGSVSTLKIQRTERGDSAVYLCASSLGLAGEADEQFFGPGTRLTVL.

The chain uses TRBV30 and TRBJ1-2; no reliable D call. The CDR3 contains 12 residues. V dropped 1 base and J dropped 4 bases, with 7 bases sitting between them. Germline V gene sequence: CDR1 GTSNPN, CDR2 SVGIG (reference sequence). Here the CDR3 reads CAWSARGYGYTF. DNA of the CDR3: TGTGCCTGGAGTGCCCGCGGCTATGGCTACACCTTC.

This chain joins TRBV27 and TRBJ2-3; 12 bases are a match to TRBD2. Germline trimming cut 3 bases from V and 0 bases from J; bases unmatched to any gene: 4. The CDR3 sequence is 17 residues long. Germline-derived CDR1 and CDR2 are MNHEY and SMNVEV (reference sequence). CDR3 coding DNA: TGTGCCAGCAGTTTGACTAGCGGGAGTCCTAGCACAGATACGCAGTATTTT. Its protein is CASSLTSGSPSTDTQYF.

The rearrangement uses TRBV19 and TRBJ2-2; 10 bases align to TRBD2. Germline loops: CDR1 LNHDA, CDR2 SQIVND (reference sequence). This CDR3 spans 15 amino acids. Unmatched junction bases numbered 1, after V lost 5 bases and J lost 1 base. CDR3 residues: CASSRLAGNTGELFF. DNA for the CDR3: TGTGCCAGTAGTCGACTAGCGGGGAACACCGGGGAGCTGTTTTTT.

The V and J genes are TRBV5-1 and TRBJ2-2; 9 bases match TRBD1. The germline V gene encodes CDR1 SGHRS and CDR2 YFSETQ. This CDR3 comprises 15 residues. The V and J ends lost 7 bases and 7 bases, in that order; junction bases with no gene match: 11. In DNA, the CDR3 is TGCGCCAGCCAAACCGGGGACAGGGAGAACGGGGAGCTGTTTTTT. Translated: CASQTGDRENGELFF.

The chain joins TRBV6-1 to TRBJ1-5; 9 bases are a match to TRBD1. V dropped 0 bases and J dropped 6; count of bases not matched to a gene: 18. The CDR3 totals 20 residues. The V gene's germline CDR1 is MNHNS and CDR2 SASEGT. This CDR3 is CASSEAVNGRQGGVSQPQHF. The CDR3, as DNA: TGTGCCAGCAGTGAAGCTGTAAACGGGAGACAGGGGGGGGTGAGTCAGCCCCAGCATTTT.

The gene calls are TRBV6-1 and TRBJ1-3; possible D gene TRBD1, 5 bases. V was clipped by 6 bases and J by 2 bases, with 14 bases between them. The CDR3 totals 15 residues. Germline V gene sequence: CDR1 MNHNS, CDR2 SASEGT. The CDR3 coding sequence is TGTGCCAGCAGAACCGGCAAGGGGACTGGAAACACCATATATTTT. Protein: CASRTGKGTGNTIYF.

CDR3 residues: CASSSRDRGPSTDTQYF. In DNA form, the CDR3 reads TGTGCCAGCAGCTCGAGGGACAGGGGGCCTAGCACAGATACGCAGTATTTT. The rearrangement uses TRBV13 and TRBJ2-3; TRBD1 agrees at 12 bases. V was clipped by 4 bases and J by 0 bases; unmatched bases: 5. Germline V gene sequence: CDR1 PRHDT, CDR2 FYEKMQ (reference sequence). The CDR3 runs 17 residues.